Below, one TCR beta chain is given with its context. The CDR3 extends over 13 amino acids. The germline V gene encodes CDR1 LGHDT and CDR2 YNNKEL (reference sequence). The V end was cut by 2 bases, the J end by 8 bases, with 10 bases between. This entry belongs to a study of blood T cell repertoires in COVID-19. The overall study: Sites in the United States, Italy and Spain provided acute and convalescent COVID-19 samples. PBMCs, B-cell-depleted T cells, or T cells provided the cDNA or gDNA that made up the material.

Here immunoSEQ multiplex PCR was the method, and the copy in TCRdb shows in-frame clones only, minus some. The data show around 300,000 clones, with just under 90% seen just once and over 9% held by the top ten. The study assigned cohorts using participant-reported clinical history. Each recovered donor of Cohort 3 presented with two negative PCRs, clearance, or symptom resolution. The chain joins TRBV3-1 (or the pseudogene TRBV3-2) to TRBJ2-1; TRBD1 is a possible D gene (5 bases). The receptor was isolated from a woman aged 30 to 39 who had recovered from COVID-19. Sequencing was performed on PBMCs or T cells enriched from blood (not recorded which). This CDR3 reads CASSQPVGDEQFF. The DNA for the CDR3 is TGTGCCAGCAGCCAACCGGTAGGGGATGAGCAGTTCTTC.